Detailed here is one TCR beta chain. Its antigen is not identified. This sample is drawn from a study of blood T cells in healthy people across ages. Across the whole study: Template switching caught about one barcoded beta molecule for each two T cells. General observations from the study: Age advanced and TCR beta diversity per million T cells fell, roughly linearly. Percentage of naive T cells showed a strong correlation with TCR beta diversity.

CDR3 length: 15 residues. J gave up 2 bases and V 3 bases, and 6 bases lay outside the gene matches. The germline V gene has CDR1 SGDLS and CDR2 YYNGEE. A second PCR of about 6 to 12 cycles used a sample-barcoded 5' primer and a J-beta primer mix. TCRdb reprocessed the 5' RACE reads via MiXCR and lists one record per CDR3 protein. The sample has 600,000 or so distinct CDR3 sequences, around 48% seen once; the top ten hold around 23%. The V and J genes are TRBV9 and TRBJ2-3, with TRBD2 matching over 7 bases. The sample comprised blood. This TCR came from an elderly man in good health. The CDR3 DNA reads as TGTGCCAGCAGCGGTCCGGGACTACACACAGATACGCAGTATTTT. Translated, it gives CASSGPGLHTDTQYF.